The 29 T cell receptor beta chains in this list originate from one sample, sequenced in a study of CD8 T cells in Susac syndrome. Random hexamers served to reverse transcribe roughly 0.5 to 1 ug RNA. Using its own MiXCR run on the immunoSEQ multiplex PCR reads, TCRdb lists one record per CDR3 protein. The sample records about 190,000 distinct CDR3 sequences, 95% being singletons. Sample: CD4+ T cells from PBMCs. The receptors were sampled from a human donor in good health.

The count of this clonotype is one. The chain combines TRBV3-1 with TRBJ2-6; D gene unclear. Germline lookup yields CDR1 LGHDT and CDR2 YNNKEL (reference sequence). The CDR3 is 15 amino acids. V was shortened by 3 bases and J by 0 bases, with 6 bases between the two germline ends. This CDR3 is CASSHTGSGANVLTF. CDR3 nucleotides: TGTGCCAGCAGCCACACTGGCTCTGGGGCCAACGTCCTGACTTTC.

The J gene is TRBJ1-1, the V gene TRBV15, with D possibly matching TRBD1 (6 bases). The germline V gene has CDR1 LNHNV and CDR2 YYDKDF (reference sequence). The CDR3 consists of 17 residues. V was shortened by 1 base and J by 3 bases, with 18 bases between the two germline ends. CDR3 bases: TGTGCCACCAGCAGAGGGTCAGGGGTCCCGGGGGACACTGAAGCTTTCTTT. Its protein is CATSRGSGVPGDTEAFF.

The rearrangement uses TRBV5-6 and TRBJ2-3, with D perhaps TRBD2 (5 bases). V gave up 1 base and J gave up 0 bases, with 12 bases separating them. The CDR3 runs 16 residues. Germline CDR1 is SGHDT and CDR2 is YYEEEE. CDR3 amino acids: CASSLISGTSTDTQYF. Written as DNA, the CDR3 is TGTGCCAGCAGCTTGATCAGCGGCACTAGCACAGATACGCAGTATTTT.

V gene TRBV5-1 combines with J gene TRBJ2-5, with 7 positions matching TRBD2. The germline V gene encodes CDR1 SGHRS and CDR2 YFSETQ. Losses at the gene ends were 0 bases for V and 1 base for J; bases not matched to a gene: 6. The CDR3 has 16 amino acids. CDR3 sequence: CASSLAGSSGQETQYF. The CDR3, as DNA: TGCGCCAGCAGCTTGGCCGGGTCTAGCGGCCAAGAGACCCAGTACTTC. Full variable domain (outside the CDR3, taken from reference TRBV5-1 and TRBJ2-5): KAGVTQTPRYLIKTRGQQVTLSCSPISGHRSVSWYQQTPGQGLQFLFEYFSETQRNKGNFPGRFSGRQFSNSRSEMNVSTLELGDSALYLCASSLAGSSGQETQYFGPGTRLLVL.

The chain employs TRBV6-1 and TRBJ1-1, with 8 nucleotides matching TRBD1. The J segment lost 3 bases and the V segment lost 6 bases, leaving 3 bases of the junction unmatched. The CDR3 spans 13 residues. CDR1 and CDR2 from the germline V gene are MNHNS and SASEGT. The CDR3 bases are TGTGCCAGCAGGGCGACAGGGGACACTGAAGCTTTCTTT. Residues: CASRATGDTEAFF.

The chain recombines TRBV6-4 with TRBJ2-7; 8 bases align to TRBD2. V lost 4 bases, J lost 3 bases, and 11 bases stayed unmatched. CDR1 is MRHNA and CDR2 is SNTAGT in the germline V gene. The CDR3 loop spans 16 amino acids. In DNA, the CDR3 is TGTGCCAGCAGTGCATCTCGGGGGGGCGCCAACTACGAGCAGTACTTC. Translated: CASSASRGGANYEQYF.

The rearrangement uses TRBV30 and TRBJ2-1, with D possibly matching TRBD2 (6 bases). From germline, CDR1 is GTSNPN and CDR2 SVGIG (reference sequence). The length of the CDR3 is 14 residues. The ends were cut back, 2 bases at V and 7 bases at J, with 15 bases in the middle. CDR3 amino acids: CAWSQRGVLNEQFF. The CDR3 coding sequence is TGTGCCTGGAGTCAACGCGGGGTACTTAATGAGCAGTTCTTC.

The V gene is TRBV11-1, the J gene TRBJ2-2; D call uncertain. Germline V gives CDR1 SGHAT, CDR2 FQDESV (reference sequence). The CDR3 loop spans 12 amino acids. Trimming left V 11 bases short and J 5 bases short, with 12 bases between. DNA of the CDR3: TGTGCCTTCCTTGATGATACCGGGGAGCTGTTTTTT. Residues: CAFLDDTGELFF.

This rearrangement joins TRBV6-5 to TRBJ1-1; D not resolved. The CDR3 extends over 12 amino acids. V lost 8 bases to trimming and J lost 1 base, with 8 bases between them. Germline CDR1 reads MNHEY; CDR2 reads SVGAGI. CDR3 residues: CASYRGNTEAFF. CDR3 in DNA: TGTGCCAGCTATCGAGGGAACACTGAAGCTTTCTTT.

The V call is TRBV6-5, the J call TRBJ2-7; the match to TRBD1 covers 9 bases. The CDR3 is 13 amino acids. The V and J ends lost 6 bases and 7 bases, in that order; junction bases with no gene match: 7. Per germline, CDR1 MNHEY and CDR2 SVGAGI. The CDR3, as DNA: TGTGCCAGCAGGAAATCCGGGACAGGGGAGCAGTACGTC. Encoded protein: CASRKSGTGEQYV.

The chain links TRBV27 to TRBJ2-4, with 7 bases identical to TRBD1. Germline CDR1 is MNHEY and CDR2 is SMNVEV (reference sequence). V shed 6 bases and J 9 bases; nucleotides not matched to a gene: 17. The CDR3 sequence is 16 residues long. The CDR3 here is CASSKGQISGWGIQYF. The DNA of the CDR3 is TGTGCCAGCAGCAAGGGACAGATCTCCGGTTGGGGCATTCAGTACTTC.

This clonotype was seen a single time. In nucleotides, the CDR3 is TGTGCCTGGAGCGGGGGCGACATTAGTGAGCAGTTCTTC. As protein: CAWSGGDISEQFF. The rearrangement uses TRBV30 and TRBJ2-1; D is perhaps TRBD1 or TRBD2 (6 bases each). CDR1 is GTSNPN, CDR2 SVGIG, per germline (reference sequence). Trimming stripped 3 bases from V and 9 bases from J, with 15 bases between. The CDR3 runs 13 residues.

The V and J genes are TRBV27 and TRBJ1-1; a possible D gene is TRBD1 (6 bases). The CDR3 totals 13 residues. CDR1 and CDR2 (germline): MNHEY, SMNVEV (reference sequence). Trimming took 2 bases from V and 5 from J, leaving 9 bases between them. The CDR3 bases are TGTGCCAGCAGTTTAAGAGGACAGACTGAAGCTTTCTTT. Protein sequence: CASSLRGQTEAFF.

The rearrangement joins TRBV29-1 to TRBJ1-1; TRBD1 is a possible D gene (6 bases). CDR1 and CDR2 from the germline V gene are SQVTM and ANQGSEA. The germline V and J ends were trimmed by 4 bases and 2 bases, with 8 bases remaining between them. CDR3 length: 12 amino acids. The CDR3, as DNA: TGCAGCGTTGCAGGGGCCAACACTGAAGCTTTCTTT. Protein sequence: CSVAGANTEAFF.

The chain recombines TRBV12-5 with TRBJ2-1, with D unclear. This CDR3 contains 20 residues. V lost 1 base, J lost 5 bases, and 27 bases lay in between. In germline, CDR1 is LGHNT, CDR2 FRNRAP. CDR3 protein: CASGLDSRGLDRTLHNEQFF. CDR3 sequence (DNA): TGTGCTAGTGGTTTGGATAGTAGAGGATTAGACCGGACCCTGCACAATGAGCAGTTCTTC. The variable domain in full, completed from reference TRBV12-5 and TRBJ2-1, reads DARVTQTPRHKVTEMGQEVTMRCQPILGHNTVFWYRQTMMQGLELLAYFRNRAPLDDSGMPKDRFSAEMPDATLATLKIQPSEPRDSAVYFCASGLDSRGLDRTLHNEQFFGPGTRLTVL.

This sequence joins TRBV5-6 and TRBJ2-7; D uncertain. CDR1 and CDR2 (germline): SGHDT, YYEEEE. Trimming took 1 base from V and 4 from J, leaving 6 bases between them. This CDR3 has 12 residues. Here the CDR3 reads CASSLRRYEQYV. CDR3 DNA sequence: TGTGCCAGCAGCTTGCGGCGGTACGAGCAGTACGTC.

This clonotype was observed a single time. The CDR3 DNA sequence: TGTGCCAGCAGACTCCGGAGGGGGCAGGGGAACACTGAAGCTTTCTTT. This sequence encodes CASRLRRGQGNTEAFF. The chain is built from TRBV27 and TRBJ1-1; 7 nucleotides line up with TRBD1. CDR1 MNHEY and CDR2 SMNVEV come from the germline V gene (reference sequence). Losses at the gene ends were 6 bases for V and 1 base for J; bases not matched to a gene: 11. The CDR3 is made up of 16 amino acids.

The J gene is TRBJ1-1, the V gene TRBV29-1, with D maybe TRBD1 (5 bases). This CDR3 comprises 13 residues. Germline values: CDR1 SQVTM, CDR2 ANQGSEA. V gave up 6 bases and J gave up 1 base, with 12 bases separating them. The CDR3, as DNA: TGCAGCGTGACCCCGACAGCGAACACTGAAGCTTTCTTT. Translated, it gives CSVTPTANTEAFF.

This clonotype turned up a few times. The gene calls are TRBV19 and TRBJ2-5; no reliable D call. The V gene's germline CDR1 is LNHDA and CDR2 SQIVND (reference sequence). CDR3 size: 12 residues. The V end was cut by 4 bases, the J end by 2 bases, with 5 bases between. The CDR3 spells CASSRQQETQYF. In DNA, the CDR3 is TGTGCCAGTAGTAGGCAGCAAGAGACCCAGTACTTC. Variable domain in full (rest from reference TRBV19 and TRBJ2-5): DGGITQSPKYLFRKEGQNVTLSCEQNLNHDAMYWYRQDPGQGLRLIYYSQIVNDFQKGDIAEGYSVSREKKESFPLTVTSAQKNPTAFYLCASSRQQETQYFGPGTRLLVL.

The chain couples TRBV25-1 to TRBJ2-1; maybe TRBD2 (6 bases). The CDR3 spans 14 residues. V shed 6 bases and J shed 0 bases, with 9 bases lying between them. Germline CDR1 reads MGHDK; CDR2 reads SYGVNS. CDR3 bases: TGTGCCAGCAGGGGCGGGATCTCCTACAATGAGCAGTTCTTC. Amino acid sequence: CASRGGISYNEQFF.

The chain combines TRBV3-1 with TRBJ2-1, with 10 nucleotides matching TRBD1. Germline-derived CDR1 and CDR2 are LGHDT and YNNKEL (reference sequence). The V gene end was trimmed by 4 bases and the J gene end by 7 bases; junction bases not matched to a gene: 7. CDR3 length: 15 amino acids. Here the CDR3 reads CASSLLRDRGNEQFF. CDR3 coding DNA: TGTGCCAGCAGCCTACTCCGGGACAGGGGAAATGAGCAGTTCTTC.

The genes are TRBV15 and TRBJ2-3, with D perhaps being TRBD1 or TRBD2 (5 bases each). Trimming removed 1 base at V and 4 bases at J, with 18 bases between. The length of the CDR3 is 17 residues. Germline CDR1 and CDR2: LNHNV and YYDKDF (reference sequence). Written as DNA, the CDR3 is TGTGCCACCAGCAGAGGAGGATTGAGAGGGACCGCAGATACGCAGTATTTT. Protein product: CATSRGGLRGTADTQYF.

The V call is TRBV25-1, the J call TRBJ2-3, with TRBD2 identical over 14 bases. CDR1 is MGHDK, CDR2 SYGVNS, per germline. The CDR3 totals 14 residues. The V gene end was trimmed by 8 bases and the J gene end by 4 bases; junction bases not matched to a gene: 2. The CDR3 nucleotides are TGTGCCAGCGGGACTAGCGGGAGCCCAGATACGCAGTATTTT. Translated, it gives CASGTSGSPDTQYF.

The CDR3 loop is CASSQDVRRAQHF. DNA of the CDR3: TGTGCCAGCAGCCAAGACGTCAGGAGGGCCCAGCATTTT. The chain joins TRBV3-1 to TRBJ1-5; no clear D gene. The CDR3 has 13 amino acids. V lost 0 bases and J lost 11, with 11 bases in between. Per germline, CDR1 LGHDT and CDR2 YNNKEL (reference sequence).

The CDR3 DNA follows: TGTGCCAGCAGCTTGCGGGGGCACCAAGAGACCCAGTACTTC. This translates into CASSLRGHQETQYF. This chain uses TRBV7-9 with TRBJ2-5, with D possibly TRBD2 on 7 matching bases. The V and J ends lost 3 bases and 0 bases respectively, with 8 bases between them. The CDR3 extends over 14 amino acids. CDR1 and CDR2 from the germline V gene are SEHNR and FQNEAQ (reference sequence). The complete variable domain, with remaining parts taken from reference TRBV7-9 and TRBJ2-5, reads DTGVSQNPRHKITKRGQNVTFRCDPISEHNRLYWYRQTLGQGPEFLTYFQNEAQLEKSRLLSDRFSAERPKGSFSTLEIQRTEQGDSAMYLCASSLRGHQETQYFGPGTRLLVL.

This clonotype was recorded once. This sequence joins TRBV9 and TRBJ2-7, with a possible D match to TRBD2 (5 bases). The germline gives CDR1 SGDLS, CDR2 YYNGEE. Trimming took 4 bases from V and 0 from J, leaving 14 bases between them. The CDR3 totals 15 residues. The CDR3 bases are TGTGCCAGCAGCCTGAGGGTCATCAGCTCCTACGAGCAGTACGTC. Protein: CASSLRVISSYEQYV.

The table lists this clonotype with a count of one. The V call is TRBV9, the J call TRBJ2-7; 8 bases are a match to TRBD1. Germline V gene lookup returns CDR1 SGDLS and CDR2 YYNGEE. With 1 base clipped from V and 7 bases from J, the junction kept 10 bases outside the gene matches. The CDR3 is made up of 15 amino acids. CDR3 in amino acids: CASSVPLQGAGEQYV. CDR3 sequence (DNA): TGTGCCAGCAGCGTACCGCTGCAGGGGGCTGGGGAGCAGTACGTC.

The rearrangement links TRBV5-1 to TRBJ2-3; TRBD2 is a possible D gene (7 bases). The CDR3 is 14 residues long. The germline V gene encodes CDR1 SGHRS and CDR2 YFSETQ. Between the trimmed V and J ends, which lost 4 bases and 5 bases, there was a span of 14 bases. The CDR3 bases are TGCGCCAGCAGCGGGGGCGGGGGCCAAGATACGCAGTATTTT. This encodes CASSGGGGQDTQYF.

The gene calls are TRBV11-1 and TRBJ2-6, with 7 bases aligning to TRBD1. The V gene's germline CDR1 is SGHAT and CDR2 FQDESV (reference sequence). The CDR3 spans 15 residues. The J segment lost 2 bases and the V segment lost 5 bases, leaving 3 bases of the junction unmatched. CDR3 sequence: CASSRGQAGANVLTF. The CDR3 region has the DNA TGTGCCAGCAGCCGAGGACAGGCTGGGGCCAACGTCCTGACTTTC.